These T cell receptor beta chains were read from a single sample in a study of OX40 agonist ivuxolimab in advanced cancers. Using immunoSEQ multiplex PCR, the repertoire was profiled, and TCRdb retains in-frame clones only, with some absent. The table shows approximately 64,000 clones, with about 91% occurring only once. Specimen: CD4+ or CD8+ T cells sorted from blood, collected in a trial of the OX40 agonist ivuxolimab. The receptors were sampled from an adult with an advanced solid tumor such as melanoma, head and neck, liver or kidney cancer. Both conserved end residues are part of each CDR3. D genes are given only for firm matches. Clone size is shown for a subset of rows, as once, few, many or a class of expanded clone.

v_call: TRBV18; clone_size: once; d_call: .; j_call: TRBJ1-3; cdr3_aa: CASSPSHTDSGNTIYF; cdr3_nt: TGTGCCAGCTCACCATCACACACAGACTCTGGAAACACCATATATTTT
v_call: TRBV2; clone_size: .; d_call: .; j_call: TRBJ2-7; cdr3_aa: CASKPRKTYEQYF; cdr3_nt: TGTGCCAGCAAACCTCGGAAGACCTACGAGCAGTACTTC
v_call: TRBV29-1; clone_size: .; d_call: .; j_call: TRBJ1-2; cdr3_aa: CSVEDQERGYTF; cdr3_nt: TGCAGCGTTGAAGATCAGGAAAGGGGCTACACCTTC
v_call: TRBV7-9; clone_size: .; d_call: TRBD2; j_call: TRBJ2-7; cdr3_aa: CASLREGHSYEQYF; cdr3_nt: TGTGCCAGCCTAAGGGAGGGCCACTCCTACGAGCAGTACTTC
v_call: TRBV10-3; clone_size: .; d_call: TRBD2; j_call: TRBJ2-5; cdr3_aa: CAIREGGTSGVQETQYF; cdr3_nt: TGTGCCATCAGGGAGGGAGGAACTAGCGGGGTACAAGAGACCCAGTACTTC
v_call: TRBV2; clone_size: .; d_call: .; j_call: TRBJ1-4; cdr3_aa: CASSAGPLGEKLFF; cdr3_nt: TGTGCCAGCAGCGCCGGGCCCCTGGGTGAAAAACTGTTTTTT
v_call: TRBV7-2; clone_size: once; d_call: .; j_call: TRBJ2-1; cdr3_aa: CASRPRAGGNNEQFF; cdr3_nt: TGTGCCAGCAGGCCCCGGGCGGGCGGGAACAATGAGCAGTTCTTC
v_call: TRBV30; clone_size: .; d_call: .; j_call: TRBJ2-7; cdr3_aa: CAWSVRGTSYEQYF; cdr3_nt: TGTGCCTGGAGTGTTCGAGGGACCTCCTACGAGCAGTACTTC
v_call: TRBV5-1; clone_size: .; d_call: .; j_call: TRBJ1-4; cdr3_aa: CASSLAPGIGEKLFF; cdr3_nt: TGCGCCAGCAGCTTGGCGCCCGGCATCGGGGAAAAACTGTTTTTT
v_call: TRBV9; clone_size: .; d_call: TRBD1; j_call: TRBJ2-2; cdr3_aa: CASSPERGHTGELFF; cdr3_nt: TGTGCCAGCAGCCCCGAGAGGGGGCACACCGGGGAGCTGTTTTTT
v_call: TRBV2; clone_size: .; d_call: TRBD2; j_call: TRBJ2-1; cdr3_aa: CASTKAGGPNEQFF; cdr3_nt: TGTGCCAGCACTAAAGCGGGAGGGCCCAATGAGCAGTTCTTC
v_call: TRBV5-1; clone_size: .; d_call: .; j_call: TRBJ2-1; cdr3_aa: CASSAIANEQFF; cdr3_nt: TGCGCCAGCAGCGCAATAGCGAATGAGCAGTTCTTC
v_call: TRBV11-1; clone_size: .; d_call: TRBD2; j_call: TRBJ2-2; cdr3_aa: CASSLLLAGGFTGELFF; cdr3_nt: TGTGCCAGCAGCTTATTACTAGCGGGTGGTTTCACCGGGGAGCTGTTTTTT
v_call: TRBV30; clone_size: .; d_call: .; j_call: TRBJ2-2; cdr3_aa: CAWRAPAVTGELFF; cdr3_nt: TGTGCCTGGAGGGCCCCGGCGGTCACCGGGGAGCTGTTTTTT
v_call: TRBV28; clone_size: .; d_call: .; j_call: TRBJ2-3; cdr3_aa: CASSSPSVPDTQYF; cdr3_nt: TGTGCCAGCAGTTCCCCCTCAGTCCCAGATACGCAGTATTTT
v_call: TRBV5-1; clone_size: .; d_call: .; j_call: TRBJ2-2; cdr3_aa: CASSTTSGSGELFF; cdr3_nt: TGCGCCAGCAGCACGACCTCGGGGTCCGGGGAGCTGTTTTTT
v_call: TRBV4-1; clone_size: .; d_call: .; j_call: TRBJ2-3; cdr3_aa: CASSPTRARSTDTQYF; cdr3_nt: TGCGCCAGCAGCCCCACTCGGGCTAGGAGCACAGATACGCAGTATTTT
v_call: TRBV5-5; clone_size: .; d_call: .; j_call: TRBJ1-5; cdr3_aa: CASSLYVSDGNQPQHF; cdr3_nt: TGTGCCAGCAGCTTGTATGTGTCGGACGGCAATCAGCCCCAGCATTTT
v_call: TRBV19; clone_size: few; d_call: TRBD2; j_call: TRBJ2-3; cdr3_aa: CASRLLAGGDTQYF; cdr3_nt: TGTGCCAGTAGGCTACTAGCGGGAGGAGATACGCAGTATTTT
v_call: TRBV14; clone_size: .; d_call: TRBD2; j_call: TRBJ2-5; cdr3_aa: CASSQDRGSGRAGETQYF; cdr3_nt: TGTGCCAGCAGCCAAGATCGTGGTAGCGGGAGGGCCGGGGAGACCCAGTACTTC
v_call: TRBV29-1; clone_size: .; d_call: .; j_call: TRBJ1-1; cdr3_aa: CSVEYQVNTEAFF; cdr3_nt: TGCAGCGTTGAGTATCAGGTGAACACTGAAGCTTTCTTT
v_call: TRBV10-2; clone_size: .; d_call: .; j_call: TRBJ2-1; cdr3_aa: CASSGLRRGMSSNEQFF; cdr3_nt: TGCGCCAGCAGTGGGCTTAGGCGGGGCATGAGTAGCAATGAGCAGTTCTTC
v_call: TRBV4-2; clone_size: .; d_call: .; j_call: TRBJ2-3; cdr3_aa: CASSPGGGTDTQYF; cdr3_nt: TGTGCCAGCAGCCCCGGTGGAGGAACAGATACGCAGTATTTT
v_call: TRBV5-1; clone_size: once; d_call: TRBD2; j_call: TRBJ2-2; cdr3_aa: CASSASASGNGGELFF; cdr3_nt: TGCGCCAGCAGCGCATCGGCTAGCGGGAATGGCGGGGAGCTGTTTTTT
v_call: TRBV7-7; clone_size: few; d_call: .; j_call: TRBJ2-6; cdr3_aa: CAIYSRGLSGANVLTF; cdr3_nt: TGTGCTATCTACAGCCGGGGGCTGAGCGGGGCCAACGTCCTGACTTTC
v_call: TRBV28; clone_size: .; d_call: TRBD1; j_call: TRBJ2-7; cdr3_aa: CASSLFDRVGEQYF; cdr3_nt: TGTGCCAGCAGTTTGTTCGACAGGGTGGGGGAGCAGTACTTC
v_call: TRBV15; clone_size: .; d_call: TRBD1; j_call: TRBJ1-1; cdr3_aa: CATSRAWGTGGEKTEAFF; cdr3_nt: TGTGCCACCAGCAGAGCTTGGGGGACAGGGGGCGAGAAGACTGAAGCTTTCTTT
v_call: TRBV19; clone_size: .; d_call: .; j_call: TRBJ1-5; cdr3_aa: CASSIGRDNNQPQHF; cdr3_nt: TGTGCCAGTAGTATCGGTCGGGACAACAATCAGCCCCAGCATTTT
v_call: TRBV18; clone_size: .; d_call: .; j_call: TRBJ1-1; cdr3_aa: CASSELPGGEAFF; cdr3_nt: TGTGCCAGCTCTGAGTTGCCTGGCGGTGAAGCTTTCTTT
v_call: TRBV10-3; clone_size: .; d_call: .; j_call: TRBJ1-1; cdr3_aa: CAISPVMNTEAFF; cdr3_nt: TGTGCCATCAGTCCAGTTATGAACACTGAAGCTTTCTTT
v_call: TRBV4-2; clone_size: .; d_call: TRBD1; j_call: TRBJ2-5; cdr3_aa: CASSQRTGDGYRETQYF; cdr3_nt: TGTGCCAGCAGCCAACGGACAGGCGATGGGTACCGAGAGACCCAGTACTTC
v_call: TRBV7-3; clone_size: .; d_call: .; j_call: TRBJ2-3; cdr3_aa: CASSLSGTDTQYF; cdr3_nt: TGTGCCAGCAGCTTATCAGGGACAGATACGCAGTATTTT
v_call: TRBV6-5; clone_size: few; d_call: .; j_call: TRBJ2-3; cdr3_aa: CASSSGRGDTQYF; cdr3_nt: TGTGCCAGCAGTTCAGGAAGGGGAGATACGCAGTATTTT
v_call: TRBV19; clone_size: .; d_call: TRBD1; j_call: TRBJ2-5; cdr3_aa: CASSMGTGMFQETQYF; cdr3_nt: TGTGCCAGTAGTATGGGGACAGGGATGTTTCAAGAGACCCAGTACTTC
v_call: TRBV4-1; clone_size: few; d_call: .; j_call: TRBJ1-1; cdr3_aa: CASSQVLRDAEAFF; cdr3_nt: TGCGCCAGCAGCCAAGTACTCAGGGATGCTGAAGCTTTCTTT
v_call: TRBV11-2; clone_size: .; d_call: .; j_call: TRBJ2-5; cdr3_aa: CASSPGRIQETQYF; cdr3_nt: TGTGCCAGCAGCCCGGGCCGGATCCAAGAGACCCAGTACTTC
v_call: TRBV7-9; clone_size: .; d_call: .; j_call: TRBJ1-1; cdr3_aa: CASSLLGSNTEAFF; cdr3_nt: TGTGCCAGCAGCTTATTGGGCAGTAACACTGAAGCTTTCTTT
v_call: TRBV28; clone_size: .; d_call: .; j_call: TRBJ1-5; cdr3_aa: CASSFELDSNQPQHF; cdr3_nt: TGTGCCAGCAGTTTTGAGTTGGATAGCAATCAGCCCCAGCATTTT
v_call: TRBV27; clone_size: .; d_call: .; j_call: TRBJ1-4; cdr3_aa: CASSFVPGRNEKLFF; cdr3_nt: TGTGCCAGCAGTTTTGTCCCCGGTCGTAATGAAAAACTGTTTTTT
v_call: TRBV5-1; clone_size: .; d_call: .; j_call: TRBJ2-6; cdr3_aa: CASSFSPTGEGSGANVLTF; cdr3_nt: TGCGCCAGCAGCTTTTCCCCGACAGGGGAGGGCTCTGGGGCCAACGTCCTGACTTTC
v_call: TRBV19; clone_size: .; d_call: .; j_call: TRBJ2-2; cdr3_aa: CASSVAVNTGELFF; cdr3_nt: TGTGCCAGTAGTGTAGCGGTGAACACCGGGGAGCTGTTTTTT
v_call: TRBV4-2; clone_size: .; d_call: TRBD2; j_call: TRBJ2-5; cdr3_aa: CASSQERASGRETQYF; cdr3_nt: TGTGCCAGCAGCCAAGAACGGGCTAGCGGGAGAGAGACCCAGTACTTC
v_call: TRBV10-3; clone_size: few; d_call: .; j_call: TRBJ2-2; cdr3_aa: CAITEVQKLNTGELFF; cdr3_nt: TGTGCCATCACTGAGGTACAGAAATTGAACACCGGGGAGCTGTTTTTT
v_call: TRBV7-8; clone_size: .; d_call: .; j_call: TRBJ2-7; cdr3_aa: CATLKDGWNEQYF; cdr3_nt: TGTGCCACCCTGAAAGACGGATGGAACGAGCAGTACTTC
v_call: TRBV5-1; clone_size: once; d_call: .; j_call: TRBJ1-2; cdr3_aa: CASSLAPPDRIYGYTF; cdr3_nt: TGCGCCAGCAGCTTGGCCCCCCCCGACAGGATCTATGGCTACACCTTC
v_call: TRBV27; clone_size: .; d_call: TRBD1; j_call: TRBJ2-7; cdr3_aa: CASSRNRGGYEQYF; cdr3_nt: TGTGCCAGCAGTCGAAACAGGGGTGGCTACGAGCAGTACTTC
v_call: TRBV19; clone_size: .; d_call: .; j_call: TRBJ1-1; cdr3_aa: CASRMGHLNTEAFF; cdr3_nt: TGTGCCAGTAGAATGGGACATCTGAACACTGAAGCTTTCTTT
v_call: TRBV19; clone_size: .; d_call: .; j_call: TRBJ2-1; cdr3_aa: CASSISYQAQFF; cdr3_nt: TGTGCCAGTAGTATTTCCTATCAAGCTCAGTTCTTC
v_call: TRBV7-2; clone_size: .; d_call: TRBD1; j_call: TRBJ1-2; cdr3_aa: CASSLDYRGNLYGYTF; cdr3_nt: TGTGCCAGCAGCTTAGACTACAGGGGAAACCTCTATGGCTACACCTTC
v_call: TRBV19; clone_size: once; d_call: .; j_call: TRBJ2-3; cdr3_aa: CASSIGGQWADTQYF; cdr3_nt: TGTGCCAGTAGTATCGGAGGCCAGTGGGCAGATACGCAGTATTTT
v_call: TRBV28; clone_size: once; d_call: TRBD2; j_call: TRBJ2-5; cdr3_aa: CASSPGTSGETQYF; cdr3_nt: TGTGCCAGCAGTCCTGGGACTAGTGGGGAGACCCAGTACTTC
v_call: TRBV7-6; clone_size: .; d_call: TRBD2; j_call: TRBJ2-1; cdr3_aa: CASSLVSGTYNEQFF; cdr3_nt: TGTGCCAGCAGCTTAGTTAGCGGGACCTACAATGAGCAGTTCTTC
v_call: TRBV29-1; clone_size: .; d_call: TRBD1; j_call: TRBJ1-1; cdr3_aa: CSVVEQGDTEAFF; cdr3_nt: TGCAGCGTTGTAGAACAGGGGGATACCGAAGCTTTCTTT
v_call: TRBV6-5; clone_size: .; d_call: .; j_call: TRBJ1-1; cdr3_aa: CASSASGGGTEAFF; cdr3_nt: TGTGCCAGCAGTGCCTCTGGGGGGGGCACTGAAGCTTTCTTT
v_call: TRBV9; clone_size: .; d_call: .; j_call: TRBJ2-5; cdr3_aa: CASSLEREVETQYF; cdr3_nt: TGTGCCAGCAGCCTAGAACGTGAGGTGGAGACCCAGTACTTC
v_call: TRBV28; clone_size: .; d_call: .; j_call: TRBJ1-4; cdr3_aa: CASSSPSEKLFF; cdr3_nt: TGTGCCAGCAGTTCCCCCTCTGAAAAACTGTTTTTT
v_call: TRBV18; clone_size: .; d_call: TRBD1; j_call: TRBJ2-1; cdr3_aa: CASSPPTGGSDEQFF; cdr3_nt: TGTGCCAGCTCACCCCCGACAGGGGGCAGCGATGAGCAGTTCTTC
v_call: TRBV7-9; clone_size: .; d_call: TRBD2; j_call: TRBJ2-1; cdr3_aa: CASSTGLAGGLAEQFF; cdr3_nt: TGTGCCAGCAGCACCGGACTAGCGGGAGGTCTAGCCGAGCAGTTCTTC